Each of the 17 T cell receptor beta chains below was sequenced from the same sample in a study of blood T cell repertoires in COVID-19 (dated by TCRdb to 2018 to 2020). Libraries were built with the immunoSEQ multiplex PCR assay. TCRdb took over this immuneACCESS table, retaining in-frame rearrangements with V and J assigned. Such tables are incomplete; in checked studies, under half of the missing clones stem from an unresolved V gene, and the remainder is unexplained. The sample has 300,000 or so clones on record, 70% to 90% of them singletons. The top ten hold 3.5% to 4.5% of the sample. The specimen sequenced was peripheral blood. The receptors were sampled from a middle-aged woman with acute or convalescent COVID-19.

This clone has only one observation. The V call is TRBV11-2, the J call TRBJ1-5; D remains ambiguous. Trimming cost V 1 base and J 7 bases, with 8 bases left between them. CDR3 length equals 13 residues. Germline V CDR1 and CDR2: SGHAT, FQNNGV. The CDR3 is CASSLVYTQPQHF. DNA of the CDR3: TGTGCCAGCAGCTTAGTTTACACCCAGCCCCAGCATTTT.

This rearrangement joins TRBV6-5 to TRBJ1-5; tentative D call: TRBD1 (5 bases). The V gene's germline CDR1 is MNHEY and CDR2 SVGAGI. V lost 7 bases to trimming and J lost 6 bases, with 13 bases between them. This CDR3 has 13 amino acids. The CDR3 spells CASNIREGQPQHF. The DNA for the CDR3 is TGTGCCAGCAACATCAGGGAGGGTCAGCCCCAGCATTTT.

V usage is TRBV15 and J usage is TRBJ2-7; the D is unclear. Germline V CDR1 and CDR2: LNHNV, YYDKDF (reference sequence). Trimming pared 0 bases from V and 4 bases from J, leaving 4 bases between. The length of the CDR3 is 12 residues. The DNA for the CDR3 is TGTGCCACCAGCAGAGACGGTTACGAGCAGTACGTC. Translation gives CATSRDGYEQYV.

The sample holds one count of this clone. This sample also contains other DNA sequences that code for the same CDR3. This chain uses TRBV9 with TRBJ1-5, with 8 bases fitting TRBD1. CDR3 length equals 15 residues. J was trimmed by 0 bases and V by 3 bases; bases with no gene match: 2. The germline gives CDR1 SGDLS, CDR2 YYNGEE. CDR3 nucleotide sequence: TGTGCCAGCAGCGGTGGACAGGGTAGCAATCAGCCCCAGCATTTT. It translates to CASSGGQGSNQPQHF.

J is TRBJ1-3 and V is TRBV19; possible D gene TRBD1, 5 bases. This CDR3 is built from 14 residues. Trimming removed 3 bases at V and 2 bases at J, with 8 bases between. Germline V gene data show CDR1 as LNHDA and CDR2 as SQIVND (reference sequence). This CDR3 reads CASSIQGAGNTIYF. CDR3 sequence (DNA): TGTGCCAGTAGTATCCAAGGGGCTGGAAACACCATATATTTT.

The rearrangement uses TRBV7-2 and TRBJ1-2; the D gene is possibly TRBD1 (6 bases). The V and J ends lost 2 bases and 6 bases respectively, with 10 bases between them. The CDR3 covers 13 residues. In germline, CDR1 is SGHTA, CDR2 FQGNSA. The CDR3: CASSLTGSHGYTF. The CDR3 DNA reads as TGTGCCAGCAGCTTAACAGGGAGCCATGGCTACACCTTC.

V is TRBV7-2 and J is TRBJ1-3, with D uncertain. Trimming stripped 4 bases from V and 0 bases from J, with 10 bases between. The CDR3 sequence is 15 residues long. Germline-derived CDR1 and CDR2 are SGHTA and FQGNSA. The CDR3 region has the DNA TGTGCCAGCAGCTCTAGTCTAGGCTCTGGAAACACCATATATTTT. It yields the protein CASSSSLGSGNTIYF.

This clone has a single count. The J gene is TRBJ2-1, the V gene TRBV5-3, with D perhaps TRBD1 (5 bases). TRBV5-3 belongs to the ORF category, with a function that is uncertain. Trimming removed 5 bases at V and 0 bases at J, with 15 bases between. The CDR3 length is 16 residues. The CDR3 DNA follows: TGTGCCAGAAGTTCCCTAGACAGATACTCCTACAATGAGCAGTTCTTC. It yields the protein CARSSLDRYSYNEQFF.

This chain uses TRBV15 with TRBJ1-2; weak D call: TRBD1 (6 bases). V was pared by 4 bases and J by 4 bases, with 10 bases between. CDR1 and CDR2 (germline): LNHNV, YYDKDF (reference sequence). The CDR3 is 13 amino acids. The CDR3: CATSTDRVYGYTF. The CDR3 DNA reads TGTGCCACCAGCACGGACAGAGTCTATGGCTACACCTTC.

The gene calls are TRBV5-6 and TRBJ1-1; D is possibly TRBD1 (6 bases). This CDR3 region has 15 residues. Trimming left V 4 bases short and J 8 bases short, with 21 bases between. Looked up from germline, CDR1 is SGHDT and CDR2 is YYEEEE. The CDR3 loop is CASSTGAQGPPEAFF. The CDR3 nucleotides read TGTGCCAGCAGCACCGGGGCGCAGGGGCCTCCCGAAGCTTTCTTT.

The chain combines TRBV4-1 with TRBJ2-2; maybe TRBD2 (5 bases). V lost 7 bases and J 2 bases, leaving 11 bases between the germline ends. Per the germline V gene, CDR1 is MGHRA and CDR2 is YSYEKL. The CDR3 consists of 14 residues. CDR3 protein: CASKDFLNTGELFF. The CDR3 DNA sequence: TGCGCCAGCAAGGACTTCTTAAACACCGGGGAGCTGTTTTTT.

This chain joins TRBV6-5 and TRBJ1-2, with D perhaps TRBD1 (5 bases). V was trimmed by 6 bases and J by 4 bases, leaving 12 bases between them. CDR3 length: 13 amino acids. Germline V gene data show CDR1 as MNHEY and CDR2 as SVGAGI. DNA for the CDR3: TGTGCCAGCAGACCCGACAGCGTCTATGGCTACACCTTC. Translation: CASRPDSVYGYTF.

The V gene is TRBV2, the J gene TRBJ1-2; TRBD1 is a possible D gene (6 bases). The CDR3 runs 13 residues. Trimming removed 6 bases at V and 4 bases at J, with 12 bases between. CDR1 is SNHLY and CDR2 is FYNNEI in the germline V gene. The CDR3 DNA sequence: TGTGCCAGCAGAGAACAGGGTGGCTATGGCTACACCTTC. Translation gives CASREQGGYGYTF. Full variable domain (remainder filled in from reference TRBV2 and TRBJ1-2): EPEVTQTPSHQVTQMGQEVILRCVPISNHLYFYWYRQILGQKVEFLVSFYNNEISEKSEIFDDQFSVERPDGSNFTLKIRSTKLEDSAMYFCASREQGGYGYTFGSGTRLTVV.

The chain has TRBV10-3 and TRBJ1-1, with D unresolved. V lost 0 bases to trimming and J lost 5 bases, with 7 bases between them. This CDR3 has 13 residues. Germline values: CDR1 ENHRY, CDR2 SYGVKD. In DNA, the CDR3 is TGTGCCATCAGTGAGTCGAGGGTGACTGAAGCTTTCTTT. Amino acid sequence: CAISESRVTEAFF.

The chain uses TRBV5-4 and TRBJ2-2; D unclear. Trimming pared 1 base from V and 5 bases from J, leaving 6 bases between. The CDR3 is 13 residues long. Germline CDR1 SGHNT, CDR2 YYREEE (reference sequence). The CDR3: CASSLFGTGELFF. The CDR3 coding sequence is TGTGCCAGCAGCTTGTTCGGTACCGGGGAGCTGTTTTTT. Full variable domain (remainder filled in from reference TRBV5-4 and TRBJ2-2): ETGVTQSPTHLIKTRGQQVTLRCSSQSGHNTVSWYQQALGQGPQFIFQYYREEENGRGNFPPRFSGLQFPNYSSELNVNALELDDSALYLCASSLFGTGELFFGEGSRLTVL.

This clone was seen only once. The CDR3 region has the DNA TGTGCCTGGAGTGATGTTGAGGGGGCGCAGACTTTCTTT. This encodes CAWSDVEGAQTFF. The genes are TRBV30 and TRBJ1-1; 7 bases are a match to TRBD1. Trimming took 1 base from V and 12 from J; bases not matched to a gene: 11. Per the germline V gene, CDR1 is GTSNPN and CDR2 is SVGIG (reference sequence). The CDR3 sequence is 13 residues long. Full variable domain (rest looked up from reference TRBV30 and TRBJ1-1): SQTIHQWPATLVQPVGSPLSLECTVEGTSNPNLYWYRQAAGRGLQLLFYSVGIGQISSEVPQNLSASRPQDRQFILSSKKLLLSDSGFYLCAWSDVEGAQTFFGQGTRLTVV.

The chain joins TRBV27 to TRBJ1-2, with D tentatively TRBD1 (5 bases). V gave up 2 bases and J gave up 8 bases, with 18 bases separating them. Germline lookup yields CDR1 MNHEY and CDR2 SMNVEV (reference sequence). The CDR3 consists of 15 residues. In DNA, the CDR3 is TGTGCCAGCAGTTTAAAGCAGGGAGGATTTGTAGGCTACACCTTC. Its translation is CASSLKQGGFVGYTF.